The rows below give T cell receptor beta chains drawn from one sample of a study of CD8+ T cells in alopecia areata. Sequenced by immunoSEQ multiplex PCR; TCRdb stores in-frame clones only, minus some. The sample gives about 210,000 clones, 50% to 60% of which show up once; about 1.4% is in the top ten. The sample here was CD4+ T cells sorted from blood, taken at week 4, from a patient treated with tofacitinib. These receptor sequences come from a human donor with alopecia areata. CDR3s include the opening cysteine and the closing phenylalanine or tryptophan. The D gene is left open where the match is weak. A clone size is listed for some rows: how often the clone was seen (once, few, many), or a class if it is expanded.

TRBJ2-7 . TRBV30 . CAWSVKLTYEQYF TGTGCCTGGAGTGTAAAATTGACCTACGAGCAGTACTTC
TRBJ2-3 . TRBV29-1 . CSVAASTDTQYF TGCAGCGTTGCCGCTAGCACAGATACGCAGTATTTT
TRBJ1-6 many TRBV7-7 . CASSLGRGLGASYNSPLHF TGTGCCAGCAGCTTAGGAAGAGGTCTTGGGGCCTCCTATAATTCACCCCTCCACTTT
TRBJ1-1 few TRBV5-1 . CASSSGQPNTEAFF TGCGCCAGCAGCTCGGGACAACCGAACACTGAAGCTTTCTTT
TRBJ2-7 . TRBV4-1 . CASSQDLVYEQYF TGCGCCAGCAGCCAAGACTTAGTTTACGAGCAGTACTTC
TRBJ2-3 . TRBV5-4 TRBD2 CASSLERGGRADTQYF TGTGCCAGCAGCTTAGAGCGGGGGGGCCGCGCAGATACGCAGTATTTT
TRBJ2-3 . TRBV29-1 . CSVVIGVSTDTQYF TGCAGCGTTGTCATCGGAGTGAGCACAGATACGCAGTATTTT
TRBJ1-6 . TRBV6-5 . CASSPDPLGTLHF TGTGCCAGCAGCCCGGACCCTTTGGGGACCCTCCACTTT
TRBJ1-6 . TRBV7-2 . CASSSPGVYNSPLHF TGTGCCAGCAGCTCCCCCGGGGTTTATAATTCACCCCTCCACTTT
TRBJ2-1 . TRBV5-1 TRBD1 CASSFPDRGFNEQFF TGCGCCAGCAGCTTTCCGGACAGGGGGTTCAATGAGCAGTTCTTC
TRBJ1-2 once TRBV5-1 . CASSFEANYGYTF TGCGCCAGCAGCTTTGAAGCTAACTATGGCTACACCTTC
TRBJ2-7 once TRBV2 . CARSLGGVQYEQYF TGTGCCAGAAGTCTAGGGGGGGTTCAGTACGAGCAGTACTTC
TRBJ1-2 . TRBV9 . CASTRIGYGYTF TGTGCCAGCACCAGAATAGGCTATGGCTACACCTTC
TRBJ2-5 . TRBV29-1 TRBD2 CSVYTPSSGAGETQYF TGCAGCGTTTACACTCCCAGTAGCGGGGCGGGAGAGACCCAGTACTTC
TRBJ2-1 few TRBV27 TRBD1 CASSRKGAGTYNEQFF TGTGCCAGCAGCCGTAAGGGGGCAGGGACCTACAATGAGCAGTTCTTC
TRBJ2-5 few TRBV29-1 . CSVEDLGARETQYF TGCAGCGTTGAAGATCTAGGGGCCAGAGAGACCCAGTACTTC
TRBJ2-3 . TRBV6-4 TRBD2 CASSDRAGGSTDTQYF TGTGCCAGCAGTGACAGGGCGGGGGGCAGCACAGATACGCAGTATTTT
TRBJ2-6 many TRBV9 TRBD1 CASSDKTGGWAGANVLTF TGTGCCAGCAGCGATAAGACAGGGGGCTGGGCCGGGGCCAACGTCCTGACTTTC
TRBJ2-1 once TRBV7-2 TRBD2 CASSSGTSPNEQFF TGTGCCAGCAGCTCGGGGACTAGTCCCAATGAGCAGTTCTTC
TRBJ1-1 . TRBV10-3 TRBD1 CAISEGQVGYQAFF TGTGCCATCAGTGAGGGACAGGTTGGTTACCAAGCTTTCTTT
TRBJ1-6 . TRBV2 . CASSVGSYNSPLHF TGTGCCAGCAGTGTGGGCTCCTATAATTCACCCCTCCACTTT
TRBJ2-2 . TRBV5-1 . CASSLQGSTGELFF TGCGCCAGCAGCTTACAGGGATCCACCGGGGAGCTGTTTTTT
TRBJ2-1 . TRBV29-1 . CSVFPNEQFF TGCAGCGTTTTCCCAAATGAGCAGTTCTTC
TRBJ2-5 few TRBV28 . CASSQITGSRETQYF TGTGCCAGCAGTCAAATTACAGGGTCCCGAGAGACCCAGTACTTC
TRBJ1-2 . TRBV2 . CASSPSHEYGYTF TGTGCCAGCAGTCCCTCCCATGAATATGGCTACACCTTC
TRBJ2-5 . TRBV14 . CASSQYQETQYF TGTGCCAGCAGCCAGTACCAAGAGACCCAGTACTTC
TRBJ1-6 . TRBV7-2 . CASIGLVGSPLHF TGTGCCAGCATTGGTCTCGTCGGCTCACCCCTCCACTTT
TRBJ2-1 . TRBV7-8 . CASSSPRTGKRGNEQFF TGTGCCAGCAGCTCACCACGCACAGGAAAAAGAGGCAATGAGCAGTTCTTC
TRBJ1-2 . TRBV30 . CAWSVGGTRNGYTF TGTGCCTGGAGTGTTGGCGGGACTCGGAATGGCTACACCTTC
TRBJ2-5 . TRBV10-3 TRBD1 CAISEVKTGVIGTQYF TGTGCCATCAGTGAGGTGAAGACAGGGGTAATAGGGACCCAGTACTTC
TRBJ1-4 once TRBV27 . CASSFQPATNEKLFF TGTGCCAGCAGTTTCCAGCCTGCAACTAATGAAAAACTGTTTTTT
TRBJ2-3 . TRBV29-1 TRBD1 CSVMDRSRTDTQYF TGCAGCGTTATGGACAGGTCACGCACAGATACGCAGTATTTT
TRBJ2-2 few TRBV7-9 . CAGTRTTGELFF TGTGCCGGAACAAGGACCACCGGGGAGCTGTTTTTT
TRBJ1-4 . TRBV28 . CASSSPDINEKLFF TGTGCCAGCAGTTCCCCGGACATAAATGAAAAACTGTTTTTT
TRBJ2-7 few TRBV29-1 . CSVVDGGYEQYF TGCAGCGTTGTCGACGGTGGCTACGAGCAGTACTTC
TRBJ2-5 . TRBV14 . CASSRPGVTQYF TGTGCCAGCAGCCGCCCGGGGGTAACCCAGTACTTC
TRBJ1-4 . TRBV2 . CASSDEKLFF TGTGCCAGCAGTGATGAAAAACTGTTTTTT
TRBJ1-1 few TRBV30 . CAWSKWGAGTEAFF TGTGCCTGGAGCAAATGGGGGGCGGGCACTGAAGCTTTCTTT
TRBJ1-5 many TRBV27 . CASSLGAGINQPQHF TGTGCCAGCAGTTTAGGGGCAGGAATTAATCAGCCCCAGCATTTT
TRBJ2-3 few TRBV15 . CATNAGRLGTDTQYF TGTGCCACCAATGCTGGGAGGCTCGGTACAGATACGCAGTATTTT
TRBJ1-1 . TRBV10-3 . CAISESVKNTEAFF TGTGCCATCAGTGAGTCGGTAAAGAACACTGAAGCTTTCTTT
TRBJ1-2 once TRBV11-2 . CASSLQGSHGYTF TGTGCCAGCAGCCTACAGGGAAGCCATGGCTACACCTTC
TRBJ2-7 . TRBV25-1 . CASSLPGVRYEQYF TGTGCCAGCAGCCTTCCTGGGGTCCGCTACGAGCAGTACTTC
TRBJ1-2 . TRBV29-1 . CSVQPALFYGYTF TGCAGCGTCCAGCCAGCTCTCTTCTATGGCTACACCTTC
TRBJ1-2 . TRBV5-1 . CASRPGMNTLANYGYTF TGCGCCAGCAGACCGGGAATGAATACCTTAGCTAACTATGGCTACACCTTC